Sequencing of this T cell receptor (beta chain) was carried out in a study of T cells after yellow fever vaccination. TCRdb independently ran MiXCR on the 5' RACE reads; one entry per CDR3 protein. The table lists a few hundred thousand distinct CDR3 sequences, over 3.5% of them singletons. This clonotype was counted ten times or more. The germline gives CDR1 ENHRY, CDR2 SYGVKD. The length of the CDR3 is 15 residues. V lost 0 bases and J lost 2, with 11 bases in between. Sequencing used PBMCs, obtained 5 days after the yellow fever booster vaccination. This clonotype originated in a man younger than 35 who received the YFV17D yellow fever vaccine. This sequence joins TRBV10-3 and TRBJ2-7; D ambiguous. The CDR3 region is CAISESRTTPYEQYF. In nucleotides, the CDR3 is TGTGCCATCAGTGAGTCGAGAACAACCCCCTACGAGCAGTACTTC.